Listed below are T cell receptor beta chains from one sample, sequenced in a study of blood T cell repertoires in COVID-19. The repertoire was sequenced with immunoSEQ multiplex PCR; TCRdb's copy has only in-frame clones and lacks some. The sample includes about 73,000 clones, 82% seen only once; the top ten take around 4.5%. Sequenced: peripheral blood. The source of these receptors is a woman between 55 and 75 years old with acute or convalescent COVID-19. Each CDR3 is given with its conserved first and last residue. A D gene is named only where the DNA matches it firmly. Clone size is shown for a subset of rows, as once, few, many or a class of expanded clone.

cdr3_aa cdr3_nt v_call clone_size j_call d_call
CAPSGRLSGNTIYF TGTGCCCCGAGCGGCAGACTCTCTGGAAACACCATATATTTT TRBV19 NA TRBJ1-3 NA
CASSVGASGDYEQYF TGTGCCAGCAGCGTAGGGGCTAGCGGTGACTACGAGCAGTACTTC TRBV9 NA TRBJ2-7 TRBD2
CASAGWNTEAFF TGTGCCAGCGCGGGGTGGAACACTGAAGCTTTCTTT TRBV2 NA TRBJ1-1 NA
CASSPVQRGDTQYF TGTGCCAGCTCACCAGTACAGCGGGGCGATACGCAGTATTTT TRBV18 NA TRBJ2-3 TRBD2
CASSLTDSPLHF TGTGCCAGCAGCTTAACTGATTCACCCCTCCACTTT TRBV7-2 few TRBJ1-6 NA
CASSPGSLNTEAFF TGTGCCAGCAGTCCGGGGAGCCTGAACACTGAAGCTTTCTTT TRBV28 NA TRBJ1-1 NA
CASSLAGGRIGELFF TGTGCCAGCAGCTTAGCGGGCGGGAGAATCGGGGAGCTGTTTTTT TRBV7-8 once TRBJ2-2 TRBD2
CASSMYLQREASHEQYF TGTGCCAGTAGTATGTATCTTCAGCGGGAGGCGTCCCACGAGCAGTACTTC TRBV19 NA TRBJ2-7 TRBD2
CASSFSGGAYNEQFF TGCGCCAGCAGCTTTAGCGGGGGGGCCTACAATGAGCAGTTCTTC TRBV5-1 once TRBJ2-1 TRBD2
CASRSGQPNEKLFF TGCGCCAGCAGGTCGGGACAGCCAAATGAAAAACTGTTTTTT TRBV5-1 once TRBJ1-4 TRBD1
CASSKDRGASSYGYTF TGTGCCAGCAGCAAAGACAGGGGCGCTTCTAGTTATGGCTACACCTTC TRBV28 NA TRBJ1-2 TRBD1
CASSVAGGRNEQFF TGTGCCAGCAGTGTAGCGGGGGGGCGTAATGAGCAGTTCTTC TRBV6-4 NA TRBJ2-1 TRBD2
CASSRTSGRGEQYF TGTGCCAGCAGCCGGACTAGCGGGAGGGGCGAGCAGTACTTC TRBV3-1/TRBV3-2 NA TRBJ2-7 TRBD2
CASSPDSTSTYEQYF TGCGCCAGCAGCCCGGACAGCACCTCCACCTACGAGCAGTACTTC TRBV5-1 few TRBJ2-7 NA
CASSAVKGVTSYNSPLHF TGCGCCAGCAGTGCCGTCAAGGGGGTAACGTCCTATAATTCACCCCTCCACTTT TRBV10-1 once TRBJ1-6 NA
CASTAQGLGEQYF TGTGCCAGCACGGCACAGGGGCTCGGTGAGCAGTACTTC TRBV28 once TRBJ2-7 TRBD1
CSLSRTSDPTDTQYF TGCAGCCTCTCTAGGACTAGCGATCCCACAGATACGCAGTATTTT TRBV29-1 NA TRBJ2-3 TRBD2
CASSQDGTTGGENTEAFF TGCGCCAGCAGCCAAGACGGTACCACAGGGGGGGAGAACACTGAAGCTTTCTTT TRBV4-1 once TRBJ1-1 TRBD1
CSALDRHEQYF TGCAGTGCCCTTGACAGGCACGAGCAGTACTTC TRBV20-1 NA TRBJ2-7 NA
CASSIPGMGTEAFF TGTGCCAGCAGTATCCCAGGGATGGGCACTGAAGCTTTCTTT TRBV28 NA TRBJ1-1 NA
CASSPPTGVPDTQYF TGTGCCAGCAGTCCGCCAACGGGGGTGCCAGATACGCAGTATTTT TRBV27 NA TRBJ2-3 NA
CSVARDSMNTEAFF TGCAGCGTCGCCCGGGACAGCATGAACACTGAAGCTTTCTTT TRBV29-1 few TRBJ1-1 TRBD1
CATLLVQGEEAFF TGTGCCACCCTTTTGGTCCAGGGGGAAGAAGCTTTCTTT TRBV18 NA TRBJ1-1 TRBD1
CASRTDRGHTDTQYF TGTGCCAGCAGGACGGACAGGGGGCACACAGATACGCAGTATTTT TRBV6-6 once TRBJ2-3 TRBD1
CASSSTIAGENYEQYF TGTGCCAGCAGCTCCACCATAGCGGGAGAGAACTACGAGCAGTACTTC TRBV14 NA TRBJ2-7 TRBD2
CASSFRLQADRDGYTF TGTGCCAGCAGCTTCCGTCTCCAAGCGGACAGAGATGGCTACACCTTC TRBV7-2 NA TRBJ1-2 NA
CASSTQRGDTQYF TGTGCCAGCTCAACCCAGAGAGGGGATACGCAGTATTTT TRBV18 NA TRBJ2-3 NA
CASSATGGNTIYF TGTGCCAGCAGTGCGACGGGTGGAAACACCATATATTTT TRBV12-3/TRBV12-4 NA TRBJ1-3 NA
CASSLGQGFTKGYTF TGTGCCAGCAGTTTGGGACAGGGCTTCACCAAAGGCTACACCTTC TRBV28 NA TRBJ1-2 TRBD1
CASSRQGSSVGQPQHF TGTGCCAGCAGCCGACAGGGCTCTAGTGTCGGGCAGCCCCAGCATTTT TRBV2 NA TRBJ1-5 TRBD1
CASSLETGYNTEAFF TGCGCCAGCAGCTTGGAAACAGGGTACAACACTGAAGCTTTCTTT TRBV5-1 NA TRBJ1-1 NA
CASSEGQGQNQPQHF TGTGCCAGCAGCGAAGGACAGGGGCAAAATCAGCCCCAGCATTTT TRBV9 NA TRBJ1-5 TRBD1
CASSPKQGFSYEQYF TGTGCCAGCTCACCCAAACAGGGCTTTTCCTACGAGCAGTACTTC TRBV18 NA TRBJ2-7 NA
CASSPQGLGQPQHF TGTGCCAGCTCACCACAGGGGCTGGGTCAGCCCCAGCATTTT TRBV18 once TRBJ1-5 NA
CASSHLQGNTEAFF TGTGCCAGCAGCCACCTACAGGGGAACACTGAAGCTTTCTTT TRBV3-1/TRBV3-2 NA TRBJ1-1 NA
CASSTLRGARRETQYF TGTGCCAGCAGCACACTTCGGGGAGCACGGCGGGAGACCCAGTACTTC TRBV5-6 NA TRBJ2-5 NA
CASRPGQGLTAHSYEQYF TGTGCCAGCAGACCGGGACAGGGGCTCACCGCCCACTCCTACGAGCAGTACTTC TRBV2 NA TRBJ2-7 TRBD1
CASSQEGLSINEQFF TGTGCCAGCAGCCAAGAGGGACTATCTATTAATGAGCAGTTCTTC TRBV3-1/TRBV3-2 NA TRBJ2-1 TRBD2
CASRSRGLIGTEAFF TGTGCCAGCAGATCCAGGGGCCTCATCGGCACTGAAGCTTTCTTT TRBV28 NA TRBJ1-1 NA
CASSPSAAVKNIQYF TGTGCCAGCAGTCCCAGTGCCGCGGTCAAAAACATTCAGTACTTC TRBV6-5 NA TRBJ2-4 NA
CATSSVGQGDVGWTEAFF TGTGCCACCAGCAGCGTGGGTCAGGGGGACGTAGGCTGGACTGAAGCTTTCTTT TRBV15 few TRBJ1-1 TRBD1
CASGLVIGRATDTQYF TGTGCTAGTGGTTTGGTAATCGGCAGGGCAACAGATACGCAGTATTTT TRBV12-5 NA TRBJ2-3 NA
CASSLRTSGAADTQYF TGTGCCAGCAGCTTAAGGACTAGCGGGGCCGCAGATACGCAGTATTTT TRBV5-4 NA TRBJ2-3 TRBD2
CACPQGDSYEQYF TGTGCCTGTCCACAGGGGGACTCCTACGAGCAGTACTTC TRBV30 NA TRBJ2-7 TRBD1
CAWRDRLNSPLHF TGTGCCTGGAGGGACAGACTCAATTCACCCCTCCACTTT TRBV30 NA TRBJ1-6 NA
CASSLLAVTSTDTQYF TGTGCCAGCAGCTTGCTAGCGGTTACCAGCACAGATACGCAGTATTTT TRBV7-6 NA TRBJ2-3 TRBD2
CASSLVTSGYNEQFF TGTGCCAGCAGCTTGGTCACTAGCGGGTACAATGAGCAGTTCTTC TRBV5-5 NA TRBJ2-1 TRBD2
CAWSRGRQGQETQYF TGTGCCTGGAGTCGAGGCCGGCAGGGGCAAGAGACCCAGTACTTC TRBV30 NA TRBJ2-5 NA